The rows below give T cell receptor beta chains drawn from one sample of a study of control samples from healthy donors and cancer patients. Method: immunoSEQ multiplex PCR; TCRdb's copy keeps in-frame clones and lacks some. Of about 130,000 clones in the sample, 75% to 95% were seen once. Source material: blood. These receptors were collected from a man aged 35 to 55 in good health. Each CDR3 is given with its conserved first and last residue. The order of the fields is V gene, clone size, D gene, J gene, CDR3 DNA, CDR3 protein. D genes are given only for firm matches. Size tells how often a clone was seen (once, few, many) or the class of an expanded clone, and some rows leave it out.

TRBV10-3	NA	NA	TRBJ1-6	TGTGCCATCAGTGTCAATGGGAATTCACCCCTCCACTTT	CAISVNGNSPLHF
TRBV19	NA	NA	TRBJ1-5	TGTGCCAGTGGGACACAGGTTGATCAGCCCCAGCATTTT	CASGTQVDQPQHF
TRBV24-1	NA	NA	TRBJ2-5	TGTGCCACCAGTGGACCGGCCCAAGAGACCCAGTACTTC	CATSGPAQETQYF
TRBV11-3	NA	NA	TRBJ1-1	TGTGCCAGCAGCTTAGATGGACACTTGAACACTGAAGCTTTCTTT	CASSLDGHLNTEAFF
TRBV19	NA	NA	TRBJ2-5	TGTGCCAGTAGTGGGAGGGGACAGAATAGGGAGACCCAGTACTTC	CASSGRGQNRETQYF
TRBV5-1	NA	NA	TRBJ1-2	TGCGCCAGCAGCTTAGACATTAACTATGGCTACACCTTC	CASSLDINYGYTF
TRBV7-2	once	TRBD2	TRBJ2-1	TGTGCCAGCAGCCCAGTGGGACTAGCGGGAGGTAGTGAGCAGTTCTTC	CASSPVGLAGGSEQFF
TRBV11-3	NA	NA	TRBJ2-1	TGTGCCAGCAGCTTAAGGCTTTCGTTATCAGGGGAGGTGTGGGTTGAGCAGTTCTTC	CASSLRLSLSGEVWVEQFF
TRBV19	NA	TRBD2	TRBJ2-1	TGTGCCAGTAGTATTTTTGGCGGGGGGGTAAATGAGCAGTTCTTC	CASSIFGGGVNEQFF
TRBV7-9	few	NA	TRBJ1-1	TGTGCCAGCAGCAAAAAACGGGCCGACACTGAAGCTTTCTTT	CASSKKRADTEAFF
TRBV7-9	NA	NA	TRBJ1-4	TGTGCCAGCAGCTTATTAACTGCGGCGGCTAATGAAAAACTGTTTTTT	CASSLLTAAANEKLFF
TRBV6-5	NA	NA	TRBJ1-6	TGTGCCAGCAGTCGGACAAATTCACCCCTCCACTTT	CASSRTNSPLHF
TRBV11-2	NA	NA	TRBJ1-4	TGTGCCAGCAACTCCGGGCAGGCCGAAAAACTGTTTTTT	CASNSGQAEKLFF
TRBV18	NA	NA	TRBJ1-5	TGTGCCAGCTCACATACAGAGAATCAGCCCCAGCATTTT	CASSHTENQPQHF
TRBV15	NA	NA	TRBJ2-3	TGTGCCACCAGGAGGGACGGCAGCACAGATACGCAGTATTTT	CATRRDGSTDTQYF
TRBV12-2	NA	NA	TRBJ2-1	TGTGCAAGTCGCCTCCGGGACAGGCCCTTCAATGAGCAGTTCTTC	CASRLRDRPFNEQFF
TRBV18	NA	TRBD1	TRBJ2-7	TGTGCCAGCTCACCAAGGGACAGGACCATATACGAGCAGTACTTC	CASSPRDRTIYEQYF
TRBV6-5	NA	NA	TRBJ2-5	TGTGCCAGCAGTTACTCGAAAGGAGAGACCCAGTACTTC	CASSYSKGETQYF
TRBV11-2	NA	NA	TRBJ2-5	TGTGCCAGCAGCTTAGTGGGGGGTCAAGAGACCCAGTACTTC	CASSLVGGQETQYF
TRBV5-6	NA	NA	TRBJ1-3	TGTGCCAGCGAGATATGGTCCACAGCCTCTGGAAACACCATATATTTT	CASEIWSTASGNTIYF
TRBV9	NA	NA	TRBJ1-6	TGTGCCAGCAGCGGCCGCGGGGGGAATTCACCCCTCCACTTT	CASSGRGGNSPLHF
TRBV19	NA	NA	TRBJ1-5	TGTGCCAGTAGTATAAAACCGGGGTACCAGCCCCAGCATTTT	CASSIKPGYQPQHF
TRBV7-3	NA	NA	TRBJ2-1	TGTGCCAGCAGCATATGGGGGTCCCCGTACAATGAGCAGTTCTTC	CASSIWGSPYNEQFF
TRBV9	once	NA	TRBJ2-1	TGTGCCAGCAGCGTAGTGGAAAGCGTCAATGAGCAGTTCTTC	CASSVVESVNEQFF
TRBV4-1	NA	NA	TRBJ2-2	TGCGCCAGCAGCCACCTGGGACACGGTCTCACCGGGGAGCTGTTTTTT	CASSHLGHGLTGELFF
TRBV21-1	NA	NA	TRBJ2-7	TGTGCCAGCAGCAAAACCCCCCCCGGACAGGGTGGAGAGCAGTACTTC	CASSKTPPGQGGEQYF
TRBV2	NA	NA	TRBJ1-2	TGTGCCAGCCCTACAGGGTTCTATGGCTACACCTTC	CASPTGFYGYTF
TRBV27	NA	NA	TRBJ1-6	TGTGCCAGCAGTTTGGCAGGGGCCAGGAGTTCACCCCTCCACTTT	CASSLAGARSSPLHF
TRBV6-1	NA	TRBD1	TRBJ2-1	TGTGCCAGCAGTGAACCCCAGCACCGACAGGGGGCGAGGTACAATGAGCAGTTCTTC	CASSEPQHRQGARYNEQFF
TRBV2	NA	TRBD1	TRBJ2-1	TGTGCCAGCACCATGGACAGGAGCTCCTACAATGAGCAGTTCTTC	CASTMDRSSYNEQFF
TRBV5-4	NA	NA	TRBJ1-1	TGTGCCAGCAGCTGGGTGGGGCCGAACACTGAAGCTTTCTTT	CASSWVGPNTEAFF
TRBV5-5	NA	TRBD2	TRBJ2-2	TGTGCCAGCAGCCCGCGGGGGAGGGACACCGGGGAGCTGTTTTTT	CASSPRGRDTGELFF
TRBV5-1	NA	NA	TRBJ2-3	TGCGCCAGTAAGACAGGTACTAGCACAGATACGCAGTATTTT	CASKTGTSTDTQYF
TRBV6-5	NA	TRBD2	TRBJ2-7	TGTGCCAGCATCAAAAGAGGACTAGCGGCCTACGAGCAGTACTTC	CASIKRGLAAYEQYF
TRBV5-5	once	TRBD1	TRBJ1-1	TGTGCCAGCAGCCTATACCTTGAGCAGGGGGTCACTGAAGCTTTCTTT	CASSLYLEQGVTEAFF
TRBV6-5	NA	TRBD2	TRBJ2-7	TGTGCCACCGCGCTCCGGGGGGGGTCCACAGGGCAGTACTTC	CATALRGGSTGQYF
TRBV5-1	NA	NA	TRBJ1-1	TGCGCCAGCAGCTTGGCCCCAGGGGCTATGAACACTGAAGCTTTCTTT	CASSLAPGAMNTEAFF
TRBV29-1	NA	NA	TRBJ1-2	TGCAGCGTTTGGGGTGACGGAAACGATGGCTACACCTTC	CSVWGDGNDGYTF
TRBV19	NA	TRBD1	TRBJ1-5	TGTGCCAGTAGTAGGGACAGGGATCAGCCCCAGCATTTT	CASSRDRDQPQHF
TRBV2	NA	NA	TRBJ1-3	TGTGCCAGCAGTGAAAGGGCTGGCCGCTCTGGAAACACCATATATTTT	CASSERAGRSGNTIYF
TRBV14	NA	TRBD1	TRBJ2-3	TGTGCCAGCAGCCAAGAGACCCGGGACAGGGATACAGATACGCAGTATTTT	CASSQETRDRDTDTQYF
TRBV7-2	NA	TRBD2	TRBJ2-1	TGTGCCAGCAGCACCCTAGCGGGGGTTTTCAGTGAGCAGTTCTTC	CASSTLAGVFSEQFF
TRBV19	few	NA	TRBJ2-5	TGTGCCAGTAGTCCAGTGGGGGCGCAGCGAGAGACCCAGTACTTC	CASSPVGAQRETQYF
TRBV27	NA	NA	TRBJ1-2	TGTGCCAGCAGTTCTACACAGCGGTATGGCTACACCTTC	CASSSTQRYGYTF
TRBV9	once	NA	TRBJ1-1	TGTGCCAGCAGCGTAGCACCGCAGGGGCCCAACACTGAAGCTTTCTTT	CASSVAPQGPNTEAFF
TRBV7-9	NA	NA	TRBJ1-3	TGTGCCGGACAAGTGGGAATCGGAGCTGGAAACACCATATATTTT	CAGQVGIGAGNTIYF
TRBV5-1	NA	NA	TRBJ2-3	TGCGCCAGCAGCTTGGCCACTGCAGATACGCAGTATTTT	CASSLATADTQYF
TRBV5-1	once	NA	TRBJ2-3	TGCGCCAGCAGCTTCGAACAGTACACAGATACGCAGTATTTT	CASSFEQYTDTQYF
TRBV7-2	NA	NA	TRBJ1-6	TGTGCCAGCAGCTCAGGGTGGAATTCACCCCTCCACTTT	CASSSGWNSPLHF
TRBV3-1/TRBV3-2	NA	NA	TRBJ2-2	TGTGCCAGCAGCCTACAATTCGGACAAGGCACCGGGGAGCTGTTTTTT	CASSLQFGQGTGELFF
TRBV2	few	TRBD1	TRBJ2-7	TGTGCCAGCAACAGGGGAGACTACGAGCAGTACTTC	CASNRGDYEQYF
TRBV5-1	NA	NA	TRBJ1-4	TGCGCCAGCAGCTTGGGGGCCAGTGGAAGTGAAAAACTGTTTTTT	CASSLGASGSEKLFF
TRBV5-4	NA	TRBD1	TRBJ2-7	TGTGCCAGCAGCCGGAGCAACAGGGGGCTCTTTTACGAGCAGTACTTC	CASSRSNRGLFYEQYF
TRBV30	NA	NA	TRBJ1-6	TGTGCCTGGAGGTCGGTGTTTAATTCACCCCTCCACTTT	CAWRSVFNSPLHF